This TCR beta chain was found in a study of T cell changes during pregnancy in multiple sclerosis. The CDR3 has 17 residues. CDR1 is LNHDA and CDR2 is SQIVND in the germline V gene (reference sequence). V lost 4 bases, J lost 4 bases, and 13 bases stayed unmatched. This table comes from immunoSEQ multiplex PCR, and its TCRdb copy is limited to in-frame clones, with some not included. Here the sample spans about 69,000 clones, over 75% being singletons. Sequencing was performed on CD4+ T cells from peripheral blood mononuclear cells, taken in the third trimester of pregnancy. The J gene is TRBJ1-2, the V gene TRBV19; TRBD1 matches at 9 bases. This receptor was obtained from a female donor in good health, enrolled as a control in a pregnancy study. CDR3 sequence reads: CASSTVAGTGIFYGYTF. In DNA form, the CDR3 reads TGTGCCAGTAGTACGGTAGCCGGGACAGGGATATTCTATGGCTACACCTTC. Full variable domain (remainder filled in from reference TRBV19 and TRBJ1-2): DGGITQSPKYLFRKEGQNVTLSCEQNLNHDAMYWYRQDPGQGLRLIYYSQIVNDFQKGDIAEGYSVSREKKESFPLTVTSAQKNPTAFYLCASSTVAGTGIFYGYTFGSGTRLTVV.